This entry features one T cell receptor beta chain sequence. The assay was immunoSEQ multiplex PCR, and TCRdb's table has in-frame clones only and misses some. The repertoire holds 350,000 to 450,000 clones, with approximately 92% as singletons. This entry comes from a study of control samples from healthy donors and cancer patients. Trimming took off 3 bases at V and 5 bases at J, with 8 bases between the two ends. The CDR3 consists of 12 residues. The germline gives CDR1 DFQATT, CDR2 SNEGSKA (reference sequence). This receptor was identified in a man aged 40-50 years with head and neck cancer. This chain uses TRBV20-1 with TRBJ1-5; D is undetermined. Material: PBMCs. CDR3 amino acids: CSASGLDQPQHF. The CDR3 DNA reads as TGCAGTGCTAGTGGTCTTGATCAGCCCCAGCATTTT.